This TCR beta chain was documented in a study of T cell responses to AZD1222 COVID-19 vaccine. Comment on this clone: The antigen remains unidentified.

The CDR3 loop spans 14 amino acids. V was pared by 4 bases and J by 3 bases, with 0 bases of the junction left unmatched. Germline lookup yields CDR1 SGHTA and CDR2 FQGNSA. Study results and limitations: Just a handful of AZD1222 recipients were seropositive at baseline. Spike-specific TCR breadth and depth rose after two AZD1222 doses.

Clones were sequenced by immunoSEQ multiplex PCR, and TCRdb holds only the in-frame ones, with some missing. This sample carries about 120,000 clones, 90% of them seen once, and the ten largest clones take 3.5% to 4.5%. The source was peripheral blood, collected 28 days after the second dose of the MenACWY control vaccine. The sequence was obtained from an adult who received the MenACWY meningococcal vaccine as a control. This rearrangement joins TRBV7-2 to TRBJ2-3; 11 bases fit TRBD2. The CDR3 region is CASSWTSGTDTQYF. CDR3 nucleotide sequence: TGTGCCAGCAGCTGGACTAGCGGGACAGATACGCAGTATTTT. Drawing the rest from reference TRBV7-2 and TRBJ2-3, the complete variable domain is GAGVSQSPSNKVTEKGKDVELRCDPISGHTALYWYRQSLGQGLEFLIYFQGNSAPDKSGLPSDRFSAERTGGSVSTLTIQRTQQEDSAVYLCASSWTSGTDTQYFGPGTRLTVL.